The present entry profiles one TCR beta chain with its context. Its binding antigen is unknown. No base-level quality is on record; no much larger clone is a single base apart. The germline V gene supplies CDR1 MGHDK and CDR2 SYGVNS. V is shortened by 3 bases, J by 0 bases, and the region joining them spans 9 bases. The cysteine opens and the phenylalanine closes a CDR3 of 15 amino acids. Only CDR3 DNA is held: 45 bases, read in frame from base 1. These data belong to a study of blood T cell repertoires in COVID-19 (dated by TCRdb to 2019 to 2021). Study-wide context: Samples covering the acute and convalescent phases of COVID-19 were provided by collaborators in the United States, Italy and Spain. The material from the prospective study consisted of cDNA or gDNA derived from T cells, B-cell-depleted T cells, or PBMCs. HLA class I and class II types, where available, came from metadata supplied by the sample provider rather than from assay-based typing. Sample metadata almost always included a de-identified subject ID, COVID-19 status, age in years and sex. The repertoires were made available in a free public database intended to serve as a resource for research on the immune response to SARS-CoV-2. Deeply sampled blood TCRbeta repertoires from subjects exposed to, actively infected with, or recovered from COVID-19 were included in the dataset. The samples were drawn from two sources: the first 160 participants of the ongoing ImmuneRACE study, and over 950 subjects contributed by 6 global collaborators. Overall study outcomes, separate from this receptor: The amount of clinical and demographic metadata varied by source and participant and was provided uncurated.

Participants in the prospective study were aged roughly 18 to 89 years, lived in 20 to 25 United States geographic areas, and enrolled through a virtual design. To assign participants to cohorts, the prospective study relied on clinical history that participants themselves reported in a screening survey and a study questionnaire. Mobile phlebotomists in the prospective study collected whole blood, serum and a nasopharyngeal or oropharyngeal swab from every participant. Additional blood draws and questionnaires over an approximately 2-month period could optionally be provided by prospective study participants. Before DNA extraction, prospective study blood samples were shipped either frozen or at room temperature. TCRbeta CDR3 regions were amplified from genomic DNA by means of the immunoSEQ Assay, a bias-controlled multiplex PCR. Turning to the authors' computational methods: The number of nucleated cells in each sample was estimated from the amplification of reference gene primers within the assay. To quantify the absolute abundance of each unique TCRbeta CDR3 rearrangement, sequence reads were collapsed and filtered. Productive Simpson clonality was computed per sample as the square root of Simpson's diversity index over productive rearrangements. Drawn from immuneACCESS, this table holds only the in-frame rearrangements with V and J called that TCRdb kept. Clones are partly lost; checked studies trace under half to an unresolved V gene and leave the rest unexplained. V, J and clone size are taken as reported in that table, and D and trimming were inferred from the DNA itself. The sample contains 250,000 to 300,000 clones, roughly 88% of them found a single time. The biggest ten clones account for 2.3% of the sample.

This receptor was taken from a middle-aged woman with acute COVID-19. The sequenced material came from PBMCs or T cells enriched from blood (not recorded which). The chain is encoded by TRBV25-1 joined to TRBJ2-1; TRBD2 could be the D gene, as 6 bases match. The CDR3 protein sequence reads: CASSEEGISYNEQFF. The bases are TGTGCCAGCAGTGAGGAGGGGATCTCCTACAATGAGCAGTTCTTC.